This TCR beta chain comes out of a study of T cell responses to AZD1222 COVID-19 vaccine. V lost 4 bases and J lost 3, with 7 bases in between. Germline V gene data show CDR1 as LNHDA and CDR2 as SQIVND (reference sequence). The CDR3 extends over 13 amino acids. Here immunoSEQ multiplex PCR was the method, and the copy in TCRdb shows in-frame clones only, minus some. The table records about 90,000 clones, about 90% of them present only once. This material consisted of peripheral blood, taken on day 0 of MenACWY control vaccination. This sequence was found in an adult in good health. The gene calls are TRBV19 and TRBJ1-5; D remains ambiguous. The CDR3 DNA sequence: TGTGCCAGTAGTAAAGGAAACAATCAGCCCCAGCATTTT. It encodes CASSKGNNQPQHF.